Many counts were recorded for the clone carrying this TCR beta chain. Its antigen is unknown. Thyroid ultrasound, orbital computed tomography, clinical symptoms, and serum thyroxine and TRAb underpinned diagnoses. What was amplified from RNA transcripts were TCR beta CDR3 regions. In the first-round RT-PCR of the TCR CDR3, the HTBI primer set was used. TCRdb passed the multiplex PCR reads through MiXCR, listing each CDR3 protein once. The sample shows fewer than 350,000 distinct CDR3 sequences, under 25% of them seen only once. This sample is drawn from a study of T cells in Graves' hyperthyroidism and ophthalmopathy. As for the study in general: Once the initial diagnosis was made, peripheral blood was obtained before any treatment. Study results and caveats: With a median lead of about 6.9 months before onset, the model predicted ophthalmopathy. Using 13 V-J features, a model discriminated ophthalmopathy from stable hyperthyroidism.

Trimming pared 0 bases from V and 7 bases from J, leaving 7 bases between. The CDR3 consists of 13 residues. This receptor was taken from a woman aged 45-65 years with Graves' hyperthyroidism. Material for sequencing was blood. The V call is TRBV12-3 or TRBV12-4, the J call TRBJ2-1; the D is unclear. This CDR3 reads CASSLAMRNEQFF. CDR3 nucleotide sequence: TGTGCCAGCAGTTTAGCGATGAGGAATGAGCAGTTCTTC.